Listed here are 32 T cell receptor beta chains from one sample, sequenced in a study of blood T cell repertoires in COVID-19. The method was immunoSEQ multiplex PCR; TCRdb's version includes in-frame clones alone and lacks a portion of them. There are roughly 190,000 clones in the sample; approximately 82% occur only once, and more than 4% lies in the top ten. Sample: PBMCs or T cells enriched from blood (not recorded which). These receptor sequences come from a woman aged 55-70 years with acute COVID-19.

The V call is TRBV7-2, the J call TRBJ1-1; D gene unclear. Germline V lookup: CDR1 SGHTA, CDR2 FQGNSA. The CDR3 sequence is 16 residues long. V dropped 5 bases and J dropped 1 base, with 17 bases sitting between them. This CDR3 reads CASSLTAVIENTEAFF. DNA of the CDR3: TGTGCCAGCAGCCTAACCGCCGTCATAGAGAACACTGAAGCTTTCTTT.

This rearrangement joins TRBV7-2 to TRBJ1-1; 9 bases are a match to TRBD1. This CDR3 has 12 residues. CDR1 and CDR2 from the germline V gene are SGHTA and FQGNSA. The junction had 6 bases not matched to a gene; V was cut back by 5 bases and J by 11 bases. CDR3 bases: TGTGCCAGCAGCCCAGACAGGGGGGACGCTTTCTTT. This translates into CASSPDRGDAFF.

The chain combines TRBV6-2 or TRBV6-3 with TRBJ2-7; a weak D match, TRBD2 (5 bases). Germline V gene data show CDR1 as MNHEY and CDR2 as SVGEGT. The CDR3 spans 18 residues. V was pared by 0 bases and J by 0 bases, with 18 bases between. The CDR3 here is CASSYSISPGNPSYEQYF. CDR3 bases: TGTGCCAGCAGTTACTCGATCTCACCGGGGAACCCCTCCTACGAGCAGTACTTC.

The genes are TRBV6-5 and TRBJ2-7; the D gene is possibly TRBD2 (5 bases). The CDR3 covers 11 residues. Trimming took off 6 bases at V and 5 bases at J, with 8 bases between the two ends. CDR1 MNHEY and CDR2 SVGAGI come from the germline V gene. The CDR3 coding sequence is TGTGCCAGCAGGAGGGTCCACGAGCAGTACGTC. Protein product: CASRRVHEQYV.

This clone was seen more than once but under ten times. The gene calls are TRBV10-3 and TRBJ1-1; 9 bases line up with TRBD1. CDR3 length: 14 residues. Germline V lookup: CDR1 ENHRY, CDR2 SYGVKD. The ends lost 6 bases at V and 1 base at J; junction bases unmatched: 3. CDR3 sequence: CAIRIQGANTEAFF. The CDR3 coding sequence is TGTGCCATCAGGATACAGGGGGCGAACACTGAAGCTTTCTTT.

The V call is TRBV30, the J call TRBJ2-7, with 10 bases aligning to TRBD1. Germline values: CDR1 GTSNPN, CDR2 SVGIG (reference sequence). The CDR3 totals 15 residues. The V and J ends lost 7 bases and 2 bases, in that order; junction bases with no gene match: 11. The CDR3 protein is CALTPRDRGTYEQYV. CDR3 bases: TGTGCCTTAACGCCCCGGGACAGGGGAACCTACGAGCAGTACGTC.

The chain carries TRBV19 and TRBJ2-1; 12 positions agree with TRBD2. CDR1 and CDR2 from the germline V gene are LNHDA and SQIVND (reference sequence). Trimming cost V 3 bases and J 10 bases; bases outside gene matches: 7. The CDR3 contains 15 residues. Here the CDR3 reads CASSMTSGSQGEQFF. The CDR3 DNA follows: TGTGCCAGTAGTATGACTAGCGGGAGCCAGGGGGAGCAGTTCTTC.

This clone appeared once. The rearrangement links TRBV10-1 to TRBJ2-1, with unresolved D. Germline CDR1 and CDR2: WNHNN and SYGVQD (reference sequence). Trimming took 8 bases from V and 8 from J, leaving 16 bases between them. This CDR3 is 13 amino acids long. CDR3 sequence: CASQAGQVDEQFF. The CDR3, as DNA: TGCGCCAGCCAGGCAGGTCAAGTCGATGAGCAGTTCTTC.

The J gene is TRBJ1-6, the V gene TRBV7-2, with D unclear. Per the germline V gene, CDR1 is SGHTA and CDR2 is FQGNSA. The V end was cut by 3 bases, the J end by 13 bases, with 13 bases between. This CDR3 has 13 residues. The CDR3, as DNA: TGTGCCAGCAGCTTTCAGGCCGGCGGGCCCCTCCACTTT. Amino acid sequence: CASSFQAGGPLHF.

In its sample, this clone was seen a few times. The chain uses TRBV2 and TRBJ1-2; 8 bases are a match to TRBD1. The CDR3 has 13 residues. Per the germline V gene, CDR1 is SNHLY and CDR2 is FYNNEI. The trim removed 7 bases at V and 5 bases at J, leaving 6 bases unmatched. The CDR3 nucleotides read TGTGCCAGCATCAACGACAGGGGTTATGGCTACACCTTC. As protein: CASINDRGYGYTF. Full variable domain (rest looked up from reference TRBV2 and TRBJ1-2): EPEVTQTPSHQVTQMGQEVILRCVPISNHLYFYWYRQILGQKVEFLVSFYNNEISEKSEIFDDQFSVERPDGSNFTLKIRSTKLEDSAMYFCASINDRGYGYTFGSGTRLTVV.

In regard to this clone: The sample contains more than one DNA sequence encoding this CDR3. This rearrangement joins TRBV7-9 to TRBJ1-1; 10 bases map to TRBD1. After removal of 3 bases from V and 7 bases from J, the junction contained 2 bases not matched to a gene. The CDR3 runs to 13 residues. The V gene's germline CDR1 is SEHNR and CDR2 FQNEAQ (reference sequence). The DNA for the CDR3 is TGTGCCAGCAGCTTGGGACAGGGGTTTGAAGCTTTCTTT. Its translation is CASSLGQGFEAFF. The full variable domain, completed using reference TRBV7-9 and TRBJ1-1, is DTGVSQNPRHKITKRGQNVTFRCDPISEHNRLYWYRQTLGQGPEFLTYFQNEAQLEKSRLLSDRFSAERPKGSFSTLEIQRTEQGDSAMYLCASSLGQGFEAFFGQGTRLTVV.

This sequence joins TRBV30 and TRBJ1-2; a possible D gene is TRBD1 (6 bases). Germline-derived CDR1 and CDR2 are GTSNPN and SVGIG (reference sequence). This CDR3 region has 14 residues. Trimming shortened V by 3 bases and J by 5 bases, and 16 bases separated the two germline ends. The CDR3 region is CAWRPPGGAYGYTF. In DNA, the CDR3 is TGTGCCTGGAGACCCCCTGGGGGGGCTTATGGCTACACCTTC.

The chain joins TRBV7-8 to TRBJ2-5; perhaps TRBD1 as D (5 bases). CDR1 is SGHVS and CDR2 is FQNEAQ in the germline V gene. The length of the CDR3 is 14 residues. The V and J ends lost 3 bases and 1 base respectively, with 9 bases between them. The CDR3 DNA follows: TGTGCCAGCAGCTTCAGCCAGGGCCAAGAGACCCAGTACTTC. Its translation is CASSFSQGQETQYF.

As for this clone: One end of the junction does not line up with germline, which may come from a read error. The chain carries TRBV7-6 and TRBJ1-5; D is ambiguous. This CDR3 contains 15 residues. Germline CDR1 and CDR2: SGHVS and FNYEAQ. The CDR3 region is CASSLFEGSNQPQHF. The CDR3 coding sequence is TGTGCCAGCAGCTTATTCGAAGGTAGCAACCAGCCCCAGCATTTT.

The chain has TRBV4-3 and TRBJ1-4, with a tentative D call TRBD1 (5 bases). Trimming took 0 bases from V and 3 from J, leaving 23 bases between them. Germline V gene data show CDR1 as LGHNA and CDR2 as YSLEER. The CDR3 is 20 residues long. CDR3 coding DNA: TGCGCCAGCAGCCAAGATAGAATGGGGACTTTCGGGGGGTCTAATGAAAAACTGTTTTTT. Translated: CASSQDRMGTFGGSNEKLFF.

This chain's CDR3 is CASSLGRPANTEAFF. The CDR3, as DNA: TGTGCCAGCAGCTTAGGGCGGCCGGCGAACACTGAAGCTTTCTTT. The chain has TRBV13 and TRBJ1-1; D unclear. The CDR3 contains 15 residues. V shed 0 bases and J shed 1 base, with 9 bases lying between them. Germline assignment: CDR1 PRHDT and CDR2 FYEKMQ (reference sequence).

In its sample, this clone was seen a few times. The CDR3 nucleotides read TGCGCCAGCAGCCCGTTGACAGGATACGAGCAGTACTTC. It encodes CASSPLTGYEQYF. V usage is TRBV5-1 and J usage is TRBJ2-7, with D perhaps TRBD1 (6 bases). The V and J ends lost 4 bases and 4 bases respectively, with 12 bases between them. CDR1 is SGHRS and CDR2 is YFSETQ in the germline V gene. This CDR3 has 13 amino acids.

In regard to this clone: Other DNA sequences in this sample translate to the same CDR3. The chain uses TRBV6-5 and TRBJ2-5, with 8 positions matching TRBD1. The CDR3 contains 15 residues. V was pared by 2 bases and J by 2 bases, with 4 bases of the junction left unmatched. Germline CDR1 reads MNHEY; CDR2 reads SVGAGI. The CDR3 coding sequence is TGTGCCAGCAGTTACGGACAGGGCGGGCAAGAGACCCAGTACTTC. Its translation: CASSYGQGGQETQYF.

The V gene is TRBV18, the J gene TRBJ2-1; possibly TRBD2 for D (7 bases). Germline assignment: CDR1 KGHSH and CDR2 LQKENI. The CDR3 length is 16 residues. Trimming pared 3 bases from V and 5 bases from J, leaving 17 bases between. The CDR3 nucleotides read TGTGCCAGCTCACCCATTGGCGGGGGCACCAACAATGAGCAGTTCTTC. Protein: CASSPIGGGTNNEQFF.

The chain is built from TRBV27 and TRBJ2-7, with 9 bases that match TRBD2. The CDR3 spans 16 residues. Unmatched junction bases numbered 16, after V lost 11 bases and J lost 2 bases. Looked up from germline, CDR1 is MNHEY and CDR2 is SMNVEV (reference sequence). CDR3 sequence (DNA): TGTGCCCGCACGGCGGGGGGGGGACTAGGGGCCTACGAGCAGTACTTC. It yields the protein CARTAGGGLGAYEQYF.

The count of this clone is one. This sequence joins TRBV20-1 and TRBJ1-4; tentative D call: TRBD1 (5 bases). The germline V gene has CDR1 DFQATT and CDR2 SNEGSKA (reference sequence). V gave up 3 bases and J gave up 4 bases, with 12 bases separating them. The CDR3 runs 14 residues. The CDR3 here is CSASAGYFNEKLFF. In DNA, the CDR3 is TGCAGTGCTAGTGCAGGGTATTTTAATGAAAAACTGTTTTTT.

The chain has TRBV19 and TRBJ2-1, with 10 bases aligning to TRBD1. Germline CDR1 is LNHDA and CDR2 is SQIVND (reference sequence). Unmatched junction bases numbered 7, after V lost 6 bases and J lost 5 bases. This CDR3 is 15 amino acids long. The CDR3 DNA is TGTGCCAGTAGGAGCCGGGACAGGGGACACAATGAGCAGTTCTTC. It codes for CASRSRDRGHNEQFF.

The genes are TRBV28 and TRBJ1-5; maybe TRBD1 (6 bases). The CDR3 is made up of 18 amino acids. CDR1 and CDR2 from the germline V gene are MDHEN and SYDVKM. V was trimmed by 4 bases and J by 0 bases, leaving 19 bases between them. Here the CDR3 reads CASSWEQGPSYSNQPQHF. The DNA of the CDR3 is TGTGCCAGCAGTTGGGAACAGGGTCCCAGCTATAGCAATCAGCCCCAGCATTTT.

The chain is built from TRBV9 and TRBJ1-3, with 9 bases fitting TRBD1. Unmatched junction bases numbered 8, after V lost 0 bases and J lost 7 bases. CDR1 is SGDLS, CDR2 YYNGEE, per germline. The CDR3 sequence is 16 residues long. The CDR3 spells CASSVGGTGSVNTIYF. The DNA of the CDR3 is TGTGCCAGCAGCGTAGGAGGGACAGGGAGTGTGAACACCATATATTTT.

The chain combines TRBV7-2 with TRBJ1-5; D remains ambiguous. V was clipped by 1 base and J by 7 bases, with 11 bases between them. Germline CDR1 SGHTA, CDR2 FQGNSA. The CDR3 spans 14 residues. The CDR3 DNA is TGTGCCAGCAGCTTAGGTCAGAGGAGACAGCCCCAGCATTTT. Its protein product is CASSLGQRRQPQHF.

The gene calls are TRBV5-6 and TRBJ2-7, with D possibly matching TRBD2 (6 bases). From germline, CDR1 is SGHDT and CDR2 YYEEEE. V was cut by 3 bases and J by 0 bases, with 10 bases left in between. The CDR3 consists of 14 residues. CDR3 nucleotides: TGTGCCAGCAGCTCGGGACTGTCCTCCTACGAGCAGTACTTC. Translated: CASSSGLSSYEQYF.

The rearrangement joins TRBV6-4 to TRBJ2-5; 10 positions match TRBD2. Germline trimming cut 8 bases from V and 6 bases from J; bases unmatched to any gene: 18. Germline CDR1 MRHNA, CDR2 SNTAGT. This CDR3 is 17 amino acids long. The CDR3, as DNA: TGTGCCAGCCCAAACAGCGGGAGGGGACGCCCCCTCAAGACCCAGTACTTC. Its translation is CASPNSGRGRPLKTQYF.

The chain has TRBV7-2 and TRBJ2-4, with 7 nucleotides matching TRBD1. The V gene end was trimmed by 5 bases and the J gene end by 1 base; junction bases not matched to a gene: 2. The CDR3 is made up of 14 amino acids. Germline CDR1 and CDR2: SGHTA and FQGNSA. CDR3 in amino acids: CASSTTGAKNIQYF. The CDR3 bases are TGTGCCAGCAGCACGACAGGGGCCAAAAACATTCAGTACTTC.

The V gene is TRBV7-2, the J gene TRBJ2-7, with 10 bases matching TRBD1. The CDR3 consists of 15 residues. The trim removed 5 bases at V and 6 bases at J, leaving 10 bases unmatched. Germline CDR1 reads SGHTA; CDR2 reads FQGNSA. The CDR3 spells CASSTMGGQGPEQYF. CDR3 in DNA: TGTGCCAGCAGCACCATGGGGGGACAGGGGCCCGAGCAGTACTTC.

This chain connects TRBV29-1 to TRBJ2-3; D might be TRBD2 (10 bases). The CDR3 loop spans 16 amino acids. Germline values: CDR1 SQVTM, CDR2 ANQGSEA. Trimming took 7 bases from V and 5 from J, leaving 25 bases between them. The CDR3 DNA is TGCAGCGCAATTCCGCCTAGCGGGGGACAGGGAGATACGCAGTATTTT. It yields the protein CSAIPPSGGQGDTQYF.

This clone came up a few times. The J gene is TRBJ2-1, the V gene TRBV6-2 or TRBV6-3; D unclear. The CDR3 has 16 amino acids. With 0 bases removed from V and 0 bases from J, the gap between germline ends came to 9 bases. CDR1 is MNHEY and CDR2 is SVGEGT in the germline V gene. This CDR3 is CASSYSTYSSYNEQFF. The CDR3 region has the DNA TGTGCCAGCAGTTACTCGACATACAGCTCCTACAATGAGCAGTTCTTC.

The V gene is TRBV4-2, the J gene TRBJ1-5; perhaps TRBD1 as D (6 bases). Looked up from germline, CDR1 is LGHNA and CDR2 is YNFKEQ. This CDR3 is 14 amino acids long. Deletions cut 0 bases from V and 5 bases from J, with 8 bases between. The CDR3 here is CASSQDRGDQPQHF. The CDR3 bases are TGTGCCAGCAGCCAAGACAGGGGAGATCAGCCCCAGCATTTT.